The rows below give T cell receptor beta chains drawn from one sample of a study of blood T cell repertoires in COVID-19. The data were produced by immunoSEQ multiplex PCR, yet TCRdb's version contains in-frame clones alone and is incomplete. The sample lists approximately 170,000 clones, around 86% seen once, with about 8.3% in the top ten. The sample consisted of peripheral blood. The receptors were gathered from a woman in her 70s with COVID-19, enrolled during active disease. Each CDR3 is given without its conserved first and last residue. Each record gives: V gene, D gene, CDR3 protein. A D gene is named only where the DNA matches it firmly.

TRBV19	TRBD2	ASSDSGRAREQF
TRBV7-9	-	ASSPTTGQETQY
TRBV7-2	TRBD1	ASSLGTGRGYT
TRBV28	TRBD2	ASSQTSGKDNEQF
TRBV27	TRBD1	ASSLIWPWAGQGLYEQY
TRBV18	TRBD1	ASSPSSTGGEYEQY
TRBV5-1	TRBD1	ASSLAGQGANTEAF
TRBV28	-	ASSWGQSNYGYT
TRBV6-6	TRBD1	ASSWTGPSEQY
TRBV2	TRBD1	ASSLETGVRGEQF
TRBV2	TRBD1	ASLQGAVPYEQY
TRBV3-1/TRBV3-2	-	ASSQDVAQAAYEQY
TRBV19	TRBD2	ASSAGTSGRGNEQF
TRBV30	-	AGKRDTKGGEAF
TRBV18	-	ASSPLIPHSSSGNTIY
TRBV7-2	TRBD2	ASSLETGGRAVGETQY
TRBV6-5	TRBD2	ASSYSILAGTYEQY
TRBV7-9	-	ASSLSLGTSQPQH
TRBV29-1	TRBD1	SVGGTGGEKLF
TRBV28	TRBD1	ASSSDREETQY
TRBV4-3	-	ASSQELAAITYEQY
TRBV6-5	-	ASSLTSGQNYGYT
TRBV15	-	ATSRDQIYEQY
TRBV19	-	ASSTRQNNEQF
TRBV5-6	TRBD1	ASATGQGYEQY
TRBV19	-	ASSRSGTKYYNEQF
TRBV3-1/TRBV3-2	-	ASSQDRGLGSYEQY
TRBV28	TRBD2	ASNTEGSGTQREQF
TRBV5-6	-	ASSPGFLRGSANTEAF
TRBV27	TRBD1	ASSLRGDRGLSPLH
TRBV3-1/TRBV3-2	-	ASSPSVLDTQY
TRBV28	-	ASSQNSRGTEAF
TRBV5-1	-	ASSAQRIGVGGTGANVLT
TRBV24-1	TRBD1	ATSDTKTGVKTQY
TRBV5-6	-	ASSLGQTIYSGANVLT
TRBV6-6	-	ASHHLTGTEAF
TRBV7-2	-	ASTGAAGTTVTNEKLF
TRBV12-3/TRBV12-4	TRBD2	APGRSEQY
TRBV4-1	TRBD2	ASSQDWGSGETQY
TRBV6-6	TRBD1	ASSPTGGQTEAF
TRBV6-5	TRBD1	ASRKGAQIYEQY
TRBV7-9	-	ASRPPREGNTEAF
TRBV7-9	TRBD1	ASSLLGRTGGSQETQY
TRBV6-5	TRBD2	ASYGLGGSNEQF
TRBV29-1	TRBD1	SVPRTGGFETQY
TRBV2	TRBD1	ASSATGQERSGYT
TRBV6-6	-	ASSTHPGQLTDTQY
TRBV6-2/TRBV6-3	TRBD2	ASSRILAGGYEQY
TRBV7-2	-	ASSLISSYNSPLH
TRBV4-3	TRBD2	ASSRLKQGITSGRNYEQY
TRBV30	TRBD1	AWSRQGARRVSPLH